Described below is a single TCR beta chain sequence and its context. Method: immunoSEQ multiplex PCR; TCRdb's copy keeps in-frame clones and lacks some. The table records about 160,000 clones, around four fifths of them present only once. The record originates from a study of blood T cell repertoires in COVID-19. Trimming took 7 bases from V and 7 from J; bases not matched to a gene: 8. Germline lookup yields CDR1 MNHEY and CDR2 SVGAGI. The CDR3 has 13 residues. This chain links TRBV6-5 with TRBJ1-2; 8 nucleotides align to TRBD1. This TCR came from a woman older than 75 with acute or convalescent COVID-19. Sequenced: peripheral blood. CDR3 protein: CASNQPGGFGYTF. CDR3 nucleotides: TGTGCCAGCAATCAGCCAGGGGGCTTTGGCTACACCTTC.